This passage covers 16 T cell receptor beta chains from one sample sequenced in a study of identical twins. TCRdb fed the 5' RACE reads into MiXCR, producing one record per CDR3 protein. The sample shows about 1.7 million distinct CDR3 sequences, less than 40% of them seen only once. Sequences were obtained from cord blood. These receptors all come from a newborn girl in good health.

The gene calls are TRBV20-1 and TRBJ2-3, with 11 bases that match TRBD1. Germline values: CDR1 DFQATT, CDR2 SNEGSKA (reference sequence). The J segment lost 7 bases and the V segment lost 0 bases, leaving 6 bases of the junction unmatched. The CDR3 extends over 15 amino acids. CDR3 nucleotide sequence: TGCAGTGCTAGAGATTGGACAGGGGGCGCATATACGCAGTATTTT. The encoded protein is CSARDWTGGAYTQYF.

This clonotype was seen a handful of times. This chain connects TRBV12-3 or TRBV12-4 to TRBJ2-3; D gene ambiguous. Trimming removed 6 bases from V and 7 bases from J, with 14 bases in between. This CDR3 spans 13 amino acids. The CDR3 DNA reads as TGTGCCAGCAGCCCGTACCCCGCCCATACGCAGTATTTT. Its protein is CASSPYPAHTQYF.

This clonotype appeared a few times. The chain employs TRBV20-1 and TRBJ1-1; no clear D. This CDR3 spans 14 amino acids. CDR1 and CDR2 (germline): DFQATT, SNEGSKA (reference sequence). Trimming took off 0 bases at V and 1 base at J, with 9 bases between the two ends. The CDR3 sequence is CSARDGQANTEAFF. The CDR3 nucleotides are TGCAGTGCTAGAGATGGTCAGGCGAACACTGAAGCTTTCTTT.

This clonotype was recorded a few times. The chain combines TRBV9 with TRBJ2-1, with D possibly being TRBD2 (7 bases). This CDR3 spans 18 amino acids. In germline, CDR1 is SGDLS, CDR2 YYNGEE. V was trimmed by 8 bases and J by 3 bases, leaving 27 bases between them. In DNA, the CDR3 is TGTGCCAGAACCCCCTCAAGTCCGGGGGGCAGAAGCTACAATGAGCAGTTCTTC. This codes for CARTPSSPGGRSYNEQFF.

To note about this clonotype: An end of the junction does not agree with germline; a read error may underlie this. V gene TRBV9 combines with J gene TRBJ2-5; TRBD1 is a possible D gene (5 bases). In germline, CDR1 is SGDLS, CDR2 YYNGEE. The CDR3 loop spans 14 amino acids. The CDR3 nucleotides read TGTGCCGGCAGCGTAGGGGCTAGCCAAGAGACCCAGTACTTC. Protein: CAGSVGASQETQYF.

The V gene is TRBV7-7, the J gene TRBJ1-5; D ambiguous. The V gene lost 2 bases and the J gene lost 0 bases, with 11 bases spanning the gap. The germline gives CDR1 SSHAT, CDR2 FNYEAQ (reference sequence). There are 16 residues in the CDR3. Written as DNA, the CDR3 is TGTGCCAGCAGCTTACGGGGTCGGAATAGCAATCAGCCCCAGCATTTT. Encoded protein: CASSLRGRNSNQPQHF.

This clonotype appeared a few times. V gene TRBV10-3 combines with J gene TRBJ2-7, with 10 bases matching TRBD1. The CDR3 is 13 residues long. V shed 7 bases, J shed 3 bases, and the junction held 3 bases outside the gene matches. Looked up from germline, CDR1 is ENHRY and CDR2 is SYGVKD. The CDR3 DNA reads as TGTGCCATCACCTGGGACAGGGGCTACGAGCAGTACTTC. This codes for CAITWDRGYEQYF.

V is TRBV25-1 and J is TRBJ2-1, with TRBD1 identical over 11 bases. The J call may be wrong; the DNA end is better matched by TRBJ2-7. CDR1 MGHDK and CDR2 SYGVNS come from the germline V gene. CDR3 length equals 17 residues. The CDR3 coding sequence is TGTGCCAGCAGGCCAACGTGGGACAGGGGGTCCTACAATGAGCAGTACTTC. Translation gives CASRPTWDRGSYNEQYF.

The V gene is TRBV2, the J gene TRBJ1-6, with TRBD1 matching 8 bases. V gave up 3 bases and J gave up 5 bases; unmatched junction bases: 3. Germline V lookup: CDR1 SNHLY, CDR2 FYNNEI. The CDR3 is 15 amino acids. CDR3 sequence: CASSDLGQDNSPLHF. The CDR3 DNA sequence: TGTGCCAGCAGTGACCTGGGACAGGATAATTCACCCCTCCACTTT.

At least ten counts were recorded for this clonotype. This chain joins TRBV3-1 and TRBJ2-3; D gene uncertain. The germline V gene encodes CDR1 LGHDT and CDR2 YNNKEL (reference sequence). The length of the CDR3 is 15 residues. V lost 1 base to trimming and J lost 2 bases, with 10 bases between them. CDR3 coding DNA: TGTGCCAGCAGCCAAGCCCAACCTATCACAGATACGCAGTATTTT. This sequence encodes CASSQAQPITDTQYF.

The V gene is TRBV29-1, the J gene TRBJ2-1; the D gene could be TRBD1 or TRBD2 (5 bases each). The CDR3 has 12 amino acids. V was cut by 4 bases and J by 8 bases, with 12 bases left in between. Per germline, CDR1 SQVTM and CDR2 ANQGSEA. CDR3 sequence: CSVGRVGDEQFF. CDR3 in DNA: TGCAGCGTTGGCCGCGTGGGGGATGAGCAGTTCTTC.

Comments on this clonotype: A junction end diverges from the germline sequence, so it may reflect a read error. The CDR3 loop is CAGSAAGGVNNEQFF. CDR3 DNA sequence: TGTGCCGGCAGTGCAGCGGGAGGGGTTAACAATGAGCAGTTCTTC. This chain connects TRBV28 to TRBJ2-1; TRBD2 aligns across 10 bases. Germline CDR1 reads MDHEN; CDR2 reads SYDVKM. This CDR3 comprises 15 residues.

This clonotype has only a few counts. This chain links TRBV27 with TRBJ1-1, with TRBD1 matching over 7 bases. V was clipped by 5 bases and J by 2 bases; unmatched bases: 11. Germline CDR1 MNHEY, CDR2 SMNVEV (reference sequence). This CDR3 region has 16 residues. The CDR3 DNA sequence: TGTGCCAGCAGTCCCCGCCACAGGGGAGTAAACACTGAAGCTTTCTTT. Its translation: CASSPRHRGVNTEAFF.

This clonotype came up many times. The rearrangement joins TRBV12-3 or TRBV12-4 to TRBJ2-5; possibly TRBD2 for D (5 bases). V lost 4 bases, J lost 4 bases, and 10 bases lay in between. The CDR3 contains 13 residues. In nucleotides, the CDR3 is TGTGCCAGCAGTTCACTAGTCGGAGAGACCCAGTACTTC. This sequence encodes CASSSLVGETQYF.

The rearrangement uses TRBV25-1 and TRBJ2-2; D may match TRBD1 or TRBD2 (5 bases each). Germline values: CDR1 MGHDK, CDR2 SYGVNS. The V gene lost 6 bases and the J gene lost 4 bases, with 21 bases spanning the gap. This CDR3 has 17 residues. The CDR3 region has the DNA TGTGCCAGCAGATTGACCCGGGAAGGGGCGCTCACCGGGGAGCTGTTTTTT. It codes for CASRLTREGALTGELFF.

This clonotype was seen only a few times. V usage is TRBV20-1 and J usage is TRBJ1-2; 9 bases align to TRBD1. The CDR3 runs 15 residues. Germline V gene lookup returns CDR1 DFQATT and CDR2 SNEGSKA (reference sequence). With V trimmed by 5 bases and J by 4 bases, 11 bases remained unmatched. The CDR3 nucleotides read TGCAGTGCTTCTACCGGGACAGGGTCAGTCTATGGCTACACCTTC. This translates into CSASTGTGSVYGYTF.